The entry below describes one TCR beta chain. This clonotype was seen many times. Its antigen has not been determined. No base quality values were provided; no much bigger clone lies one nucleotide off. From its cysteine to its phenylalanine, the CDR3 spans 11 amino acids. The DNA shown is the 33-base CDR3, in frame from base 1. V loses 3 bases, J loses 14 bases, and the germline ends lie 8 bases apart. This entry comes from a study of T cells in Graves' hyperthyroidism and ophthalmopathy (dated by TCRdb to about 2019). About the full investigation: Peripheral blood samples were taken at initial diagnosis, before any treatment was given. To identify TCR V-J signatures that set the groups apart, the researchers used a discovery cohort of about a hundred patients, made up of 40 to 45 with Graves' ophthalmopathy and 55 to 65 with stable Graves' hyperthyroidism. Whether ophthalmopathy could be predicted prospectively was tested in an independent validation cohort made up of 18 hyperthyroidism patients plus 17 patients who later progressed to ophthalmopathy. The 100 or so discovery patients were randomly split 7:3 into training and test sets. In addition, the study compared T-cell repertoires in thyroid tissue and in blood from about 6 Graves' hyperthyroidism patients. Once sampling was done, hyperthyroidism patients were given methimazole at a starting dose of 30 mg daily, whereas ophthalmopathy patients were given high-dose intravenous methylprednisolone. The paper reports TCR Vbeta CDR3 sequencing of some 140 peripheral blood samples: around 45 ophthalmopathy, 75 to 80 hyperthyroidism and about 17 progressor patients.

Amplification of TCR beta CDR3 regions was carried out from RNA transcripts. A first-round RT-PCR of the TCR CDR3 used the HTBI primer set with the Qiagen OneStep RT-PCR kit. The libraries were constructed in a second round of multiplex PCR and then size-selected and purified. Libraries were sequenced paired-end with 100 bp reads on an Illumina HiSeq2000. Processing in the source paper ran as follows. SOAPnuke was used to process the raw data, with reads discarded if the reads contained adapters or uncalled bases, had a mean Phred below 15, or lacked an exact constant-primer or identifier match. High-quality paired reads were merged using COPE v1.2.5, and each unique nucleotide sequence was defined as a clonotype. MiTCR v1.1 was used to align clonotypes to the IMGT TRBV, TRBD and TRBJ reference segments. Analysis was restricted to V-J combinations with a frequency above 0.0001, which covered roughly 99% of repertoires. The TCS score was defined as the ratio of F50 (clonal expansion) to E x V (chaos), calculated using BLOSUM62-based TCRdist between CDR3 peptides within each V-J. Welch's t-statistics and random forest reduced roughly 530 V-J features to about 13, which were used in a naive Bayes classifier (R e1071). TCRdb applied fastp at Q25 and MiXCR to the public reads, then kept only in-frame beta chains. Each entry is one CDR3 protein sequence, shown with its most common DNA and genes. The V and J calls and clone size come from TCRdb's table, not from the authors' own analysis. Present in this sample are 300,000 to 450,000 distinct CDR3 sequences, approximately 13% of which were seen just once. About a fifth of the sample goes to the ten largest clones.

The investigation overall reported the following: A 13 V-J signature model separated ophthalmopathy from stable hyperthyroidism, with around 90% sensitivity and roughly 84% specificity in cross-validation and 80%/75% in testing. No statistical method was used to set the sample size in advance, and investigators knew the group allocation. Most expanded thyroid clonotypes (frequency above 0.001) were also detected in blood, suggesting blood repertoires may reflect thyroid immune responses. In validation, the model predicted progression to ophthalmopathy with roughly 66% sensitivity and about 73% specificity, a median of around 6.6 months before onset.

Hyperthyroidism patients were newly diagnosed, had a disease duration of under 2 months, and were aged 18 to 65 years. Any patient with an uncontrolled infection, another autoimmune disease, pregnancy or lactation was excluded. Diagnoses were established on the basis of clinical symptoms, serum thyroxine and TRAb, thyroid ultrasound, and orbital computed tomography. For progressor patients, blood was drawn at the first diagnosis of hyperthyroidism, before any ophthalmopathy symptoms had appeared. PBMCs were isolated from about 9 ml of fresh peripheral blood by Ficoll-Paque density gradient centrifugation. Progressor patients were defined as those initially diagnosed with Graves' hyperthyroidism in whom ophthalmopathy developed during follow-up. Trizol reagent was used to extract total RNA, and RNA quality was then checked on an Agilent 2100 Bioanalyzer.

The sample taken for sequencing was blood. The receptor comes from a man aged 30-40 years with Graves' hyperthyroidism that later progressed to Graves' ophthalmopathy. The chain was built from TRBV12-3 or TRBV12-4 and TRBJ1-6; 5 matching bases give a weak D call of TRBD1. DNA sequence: TGTGCCAGCAGTTTCAGGGAAACCCTCCACTTT. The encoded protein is CASSFRETLHF.